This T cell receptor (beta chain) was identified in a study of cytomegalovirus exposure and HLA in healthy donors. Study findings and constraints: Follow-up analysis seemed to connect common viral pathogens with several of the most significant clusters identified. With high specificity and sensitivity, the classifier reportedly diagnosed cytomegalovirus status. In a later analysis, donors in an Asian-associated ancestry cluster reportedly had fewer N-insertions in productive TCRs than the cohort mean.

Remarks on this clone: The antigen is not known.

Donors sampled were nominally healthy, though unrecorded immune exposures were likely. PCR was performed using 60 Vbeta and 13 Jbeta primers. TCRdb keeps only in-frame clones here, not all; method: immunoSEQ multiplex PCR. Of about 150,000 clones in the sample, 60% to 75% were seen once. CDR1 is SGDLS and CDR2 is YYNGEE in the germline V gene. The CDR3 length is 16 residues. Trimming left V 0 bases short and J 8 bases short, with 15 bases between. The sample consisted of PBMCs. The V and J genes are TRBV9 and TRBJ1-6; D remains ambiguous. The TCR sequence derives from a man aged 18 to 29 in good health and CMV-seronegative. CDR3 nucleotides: TGTGCCAGCAGCGTAGCTCCCCCACCCGCGGATTCACCCCTCCACTTT. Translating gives CASSVAPPPADSPLHF.